The next 25 T cell receptor beta chains were all read from a single sample in a study of OX40 agonist ivuxolimab in advanced cancers. Here immunoSEQ multiplex PCR was the method, and the copy in TCRdb shows in-frame clones only, minus some. The data contain 83,000 or so clones, about 86% of them singletons. Sequences were derived from CD4+ or CD8+ T cells sorted from blood, sampled in a trial of the OX40 agonist ivuxolimab. These receptors came from an adult with an advanced solid tumor such as melanoma, head and neck, liver or kidney cancer.

V gene TRBV6-5 combines with J gene TRBJ2-2, with 7 bases identical to TRBD1. Germline V gene sequence: CDR1 MNHEY, CDR2 SVGAGI. Losses at the gene ends were 2 bases for V and 3 bases for J; bases not matched to a gene: 3. This CDR3 has 15 residues. CDR3 region: CASSYRGQDTGELFF. The CDR3 bases are TGTGCCAGCAGTTACAGGGGGCAAGACACCGGGGAGCTGTTTTTT.

The chain carries TRBV9 and TRBJ1-2; 7 bases agree with TRBD1. V dropped 3 bases and J dropped 8; count of bases not matched to a gene: 16. Germline CDR1 SGDLS, CDR2 YYNGEE. CDR3 length: 16 residues. The CDR3: CASSGPRDRWRRGYTF. In DNA, the CDR3 is TGTGCCAGCAGCGGCCCCCGGGACAGATGGAGGAGAGGCTACACCTTC.

In regard to this clone: This sample includes further DNA sequences coding for the same CDR3. This chain links TRBV9 with TRBJ1-5; 7 bases match TRBD1. Germline CDR1 and CDR2: SGDLS and YYNGEE. There are 14 residues in the CDR3. The V gene end was trimmed by 4 bases and the J gene end by 4 bases; junction bases not matched to a gene: 5. The CDR3 coding sequence is TGTGCCAGCAGCCCCGGGACAGATAATCAGCCCCAGCATTTT. Protein: CASSPGTDNQPQHF.

The genes are TRBV29-1 and TRBJ2-7, with D unclear. Trimming took off 7 bases at V and 5 bases at J, with 9 bases between the two ends. Germline CDR1 and CDR2: SQVTM and ANQGSEA. CDR3 length: 10 residues. CDR3 nucleotides: TGCAGCGGTCTGGACCACGAGCAGTACTTC. Amino acid sequence: CSGLDHEQYF.

This clone was seen a single time. The rearrangement joins TRBV2 to TRBJ2-2; no firm D call. The CDR3 sequence is 15 residues long. V lost 7 bases and J lost 6, with 18 bases in between. Germline V gives CDR1 SNHLY, CDR2 FYNNEI. The CDR3 spells CASTRVRVQAGELFF. The CDR3 DNA reads TGTGCCAGCACCCGAGTCCGGGTTCAAGCCGGGGAGCTGTTTTTT.

The rearrangement joins TRBV9 to TRBJ2-3; D is possibly TRBD1 or TRBD2 (6 bases each). The V gene's germline CDR1 is SGDLS and CDR2 YYNGEE. V was cut by 0 bases and J by 5 bases, with 16 bases left in between. The CDR3 is 16 amino acids. This chain's CDR3 is CASSVGGGRSIDTQYF. The DNA of the CDR3 is TGTGCCAGCAGCGTAGGAGGGGGGCGGTCGATAGATACGCAGTATTTT. The whole variable domain, remainder taken from reference TRBV9 and TRBJ2-3, is DSGVTQTPKHLITATGQRVTLRCSPRSGDLSVYWYQQSLDQGLQFLIQYYNGEERAKGNILERFSAQQFPDLHSELNLSSLELGDSALYFCASSVGGGRSIDTQYFGPGTRLTVL.

The rearrangement links TRBV4-3 to TRBJ1-2; 7 bases fit TRBD1. The germline gives CDR1 LGHNA, CDR2 YSLEER. This CDR3 is built from 16 residues. V lost 1 base and J lost 6; bases outside the gene matches: 11. CDR3 loop: CASSQVSGQANDGYTF. In nucleotides, the CDR3 is TGCGCCAGCAGCCAAGTATCCGGACAGGCAAACGATGGCTACACCTTC.

This clone was found once. The V gene is TRBV6-1, the J gene TRBJ1-5; possibly TRBD1 for D (6 bases). The CDR3 is 13 amino acids. The V gene's germline CDR1 is MNHNS and CDR2 SASEGT. V was cut by 7 bases and J by 3 bases, with 10 bases left in between. CDR3 region: CASTGENNQPQHF. The CDR3 bases are TGTGCCAGCACAGGGGAGAACAATCAGCCCCAGCATTTT.

J is TRBJ1-6 and V is TRBV6-5; D gene uncertain. Looked up from germline, CDR1 is MNHEY and CDR2 is SVGAGI. The CDR3 runs 15 residues. Trimming removed 5 bases at V and 10 bases at J, with 18 bases between. Here the CDR3 DNA reads TGTGCCAGCAGTCCTCGTGGGTCGTACGGGTCACCCCTCCACTTT. This encodes CASSPRGSYGSPLHF.

The chain recombines TRBV5-1 with TRBJ2-5; TRBD2 agrees at 13 bases. V shed 4 bases and J 4 bases; nucleotides not matched to a gene: 7. The CDR3 extends over 16 amino acids. CDR1 and CDR2 (germline): SGHRS, YFSETQ. DNA of the CDR3: TGCGCCAGCAGCCCGACTAGCGGGGGGTTCGGAGAGACCCAGTACTTC. Encoded protein: CASSPTSGGFGETQYF.

The J gene is TRBJ2-2, the V gene TRBV5-4; D is perhaps TRBD2 (5 bases). Per the germline V gene, CDR1 is SGHNT and CDR2 is YYREEE (reference sequence). Deletions cut 4 bases from V and 7 bases from J, with 17 bases between. The CDR3 length is 15 residues. In nucleotides, the CDR3 is TGTGCCAGCAGCCCACTACGAGGGATGGTCGGGGAGCTGTTTTTT. Protein product: CASSPLRGMVGELFF.

The rearrangement uses TRBV5-1 and TRBJ1-2; no clear D gene. Trimming pared 3 bases from V and 8 bases from J, leaving 26 bases between. Germline V gives CDR1 SGHRS, CDR2 YFSETQ. The length of the CDR3 is 17 residues. CDR3 nucleotide sequence: TGCGCCAGCAGCTCCCGACCCCAGAATTCTCTTCCGACGGGCTACACCTTC. It specifies CASSSRPQNSLPTGYTF. The full variable domain, with the rest looked up from reference TRBV5-1 and TRBJ1-2, is KAGVTQTPRYLIKTRGQQVTLSCSPISGHRSVSWYQQTPGQGLQFLFEYFSETQRNKGNFPGRFSGRQFSNSRSEMNVSTLELGDSALYLCASSSRPQNSLPTGYTFGSGTRLTVV.

The chain carries TRBV2 and TRBJ2-1; D possibly uses TRBD1 or TRBD2 (5 bases each). CDR3 length: 15 amino acids. Germline V gene data show CDR1 as SNHLY and CDR2 as FYNNEI. Trimming left V 6 bases short and J 8 bases short, with 20 bases between. The CDR3 spells CASRGRTQGNDEQFF. The CDR3 DNA sequence: TGTGCCAGCAGGGGACGGACCCAGGGTAACGATGAGCAGTTCTTC.

The chain couples TRBV28 to TRBJ2-5; the match to TRBD1 covers 10 bases. The J call may be faulty, since TRBJ2-7 better matches the DNA end. Germline V lookup: CDR1 MDHEN, CDR2 SYDVKM. The CDR3 runs to 14 residues. CDR3 protein: CASSLDRGQGEQYF. The CDR3 DNA reads as TGTGCCAGCAGCCTTGACAGGGGGCAGGGCGAGCAGTACTTC.

J is TRBJ1-2 and V is TRBV5-1; D perhaps matches TRBD1 (5 bases). CDR1 is SGHRS and CDR2 is YFSETQ in the germline V gene. The CDR3 is made up of 14 amino acids. With 1 base removed from V and 6 bases from J, the gap between germline ends came to 13 bases. This CDR3 reads CASSLWVREDGYTF. The CDR3 nucleotides are TGCGCCAGCAGCTTGTGGGTCAGGGAGGATGGCTACACCTTC.

This rearrangement joins TRBV5-4 to TRBJ2-7; D may match TRBD1 or TRBD2 (6 bases each). The CDR3 has 13 residues. Germline CDR1 SGHNT, CDR2 YYREEE (reference sequence). V lost 4 bases, J lost 6 bases, and 14 bases lay in between. CDR3 sequence: CASSNRQEGEQYF. CDR3 nucleotides: TGTGCCAGCAGCAACCGACAGGAGGGCGAGCAGTACTTC.

V usage is TRBV11-2 and J usage is TRBJ2-3; 7 bases are shared with TRBD2. Trimming at V came to 2 bases and at J to 3 bases, leaving 5 bases not matched to a gene. The CDR3 runs 15 residues. Germline V gene lookup returns CDR1 SGHAT and CDR2 FQNNGV. In DNA, the CDR3 is TGTGCCAGCAGCTTAATCGGGGGGTCTACAGATACGCAGTATTTT. Protein sequence: CASSLIGGSTDTQYF. The full variable domain, rest sourced from reference TRBV11-2 and TRBJ2-3, is EAGVAQSPRYKIIEKRQSVAFWCNPISGHATLYWYQQILGQGPKLLIQFQNNGVVDDSQLPKDRFSAERLKGVDSTLKIQPAKLEDSAVYLCASSLIGGSTDTQYFGPGTRLTVL.

This clone showed up just once. V usage is TRBV5-1 and J usage is TRBJ1-1; weak D call: TRBD1 (5 bases). CDR3 length equals 14 residues. V lost 2 bases to trimming and J lost 1 base, with 9 bases between them. Germline V gene data show CDR1 as SGHRS and CDR2 as YFSETQ. The CDR3 is CASSLNGGNTEAFF. CDR3 bases: TGCGCCAGCAGCTTAAATGGGGGGAACACTGAAGCTTTCTTT.

V gene TRBV9 combines with J gene TRBJ1-5; 8 nucleotides line up with TRBD1. The CDR3 runs 15 residues. CDR1 and CDR2 (germline): SGDLS, YYNGEE. Germline trimming cut 4 bases from V and 3 bases from J; bases unmatched to any gene: 6. The CDR3 nucleotides are TGTGCCAGCAGCAAGACAGGGGAAACCAATCAGCCCCAGCATTTT. Its protein product is CASSKTGETNQPQHF.

This rearrangement joins TRBV7-3 to TRBJ1-6, with TRBD1 matching 9 bases. The CDR3 is made up of 14 amino acids. The V gene end was trimmed by 6 bases and the J gene end by 8 bases; junction bases not matched to a gene: 5. The V gene's germline CDR1 is SGHTA and CDR2 FQGTGA. As DNA, the CDR3 is TGTGCCAGCAGTACAGGGGGCGAGGATTCACCCCTCCACTTT. As protein: CASSTGGEDSPLHF.

The V gene is TRBV6-5, the J gene TRBJ1-2; TRBD1 agrees at 7 bases. V lost 5 bases and J lost 2; bases outside the gene matches: 2. Germline-derived CDR1 and CDR2 are MNHEY and SVGAGI. The CDR3 is made up of 13 amino acids. The CDR3 DNA reads TGTGCCAGCAGTGTACAGGGGAACTATGGCTACACCTTC. Its translation: CASSVQGNYGYTF.

Notes on this clone: Other nucleotide sequences from this sample produce the same CDR3. The rearrangement joins TRBV5-1 to TRBJ2-3, with a tentative D call TRBD1 (6 bases). The germline gives CDR1 SGHRS, CDR2 YFSETQ. The V end was cut by 4 bases, the J end by 0 bases, with 9 bases between. The CDR3 is made up of 14 amino acids. The CDR3 DNA sequence: TGCGCCAGCAGCAGGACAGCGAGCACAGATACGCAGTATTTT. Translating it yields CASSRTASTDTQYF.

The chain recombines TRBV7-3 with TRBJ2-2, with D tentatively TRBD1 or TRBD2 (5 bases each). Trimming stripped 5 bases from V and 6 bases from J, with 22 bases between. The CDR3 is 17 amino acids. Germline loops: CDR1 SGHTA, CDR2 FQGTGA. CDR3 coding DNA: TGTGCCAGCAGCCGCTCAGGTGGGGGTGCGGACGCCGGGGAGCTGTTTTTT. Protein product: CASSRSGGGADAGELFF.

This chain links TRBV7-9 with TRBJ2-5; D is possibly TRBD1 (5 bases). Germline lookup yields CDR1 SEHNR and CDR2 FQNEAQ (reference sequence). The V gene lost 7 bases and the J gene lost 2 bases, with 14 bases spanning the gap. This CDR3 comprises 14 residues. This CDR3 reads CASTLIGAQETQYF. CDR3 bases: TGTGCCAGCACGCTAATTGGGGCGCAAGAGACCCAGTACTTC.

The chain is built from TRBV6-6 and TRBJ2-7; TRBD2 agrees at 11 bases. With V trimmed by 0 bases and J by 6 bases, 4 bases remained unmatched. The V gene's germline CDR1 is MNHNY and CDR2 SVGAGI (reference sequence). The CDR3 is 15 residues long. Here the CDR3 DNA reads TGTGCCAGCAGTTACTCCGGACTAGCGGGCTCCGAGCAGTACTTC. This gives the protein CASSYSGLAGSEQYF.